One and the same sample provided the 6 T cell receptor beta chains below, sequenced in a study of early T cells in non-severe SARS-CoV-2 infection. TCRdb called the 5' RACE reads again in MiXCR, with one record for every CDR3 protein. The repertoire consists of about 68,000 distinct CDR3 sequences, with 9% to 15% occurring once and the leading ten covering under 2%. Sequencing was done on a sample of whole blood. Source of these receptors: an adult who was a healthcare worker with PCR-confirmed SARS-CoV-2 infection or an uninfected control (not recorded which).

The CDR3 DNA is TGTGCCAGCAGTCGGGACAGCGGAACCGGGGAGCTGTTTTTT. This codes for CASSRDSGTGELFF. V and J are TRBV25-1 and TRBJ2-2, with 7 nucleotides matching TRBD1. Germline V gene data show CDR1 as MGHDK and CDR2 as SYGVNS. The V gene end was trimmed by 5 bases and the J gene end by 5 bases; junction bases not matched to a gene: 5. The CDR3 covers 14 residues. Together with reference TRBV25-1 and TRBJ2-2, the CDR3 gives the full variable domain: EADIYQTPRYLVIGTGKKITLECSQTMGHDKMYWYQQDPGMELHLIHYSYGVNSTEKGDLSSESTVSRIRTEHFPLTLESARPSHTSQYLCASSRDSGTGELFFGEGSRLTVL.

The rearrangement links TRBV5-5 to TRBJ2-2, with D perhaps TRBD1 or TRBD2 (5 bases each). Trimming removed 3 bases at V and 7 bases at J, with 16 bases between. The CDR3 spans 15 residues. Germline V gene sequence: CDR1 SGHKS, CDR2 YYEKEE (reference sequence). The CDR3 protein is CASSSAGTSRGELFF. Written as DNA, the CDR3 is TGTGCCAGCAGCTCCGCCGGGACCTCCCGCGGGGAGCTGTTTTTT.

At least ten counts were recorded for this clonotype. The rearrangement uses TRBV5-4 and TRBJ2-3, with TRBD2 identical over 9 bases. The CDR3 has 17 amino acids. CDR1 is SGHNT, CDR2 YYREEE, per germline (reference sequence). V gave up 3 bases and J gave up 1 base; unmatched junction bases: 9. CDR3 amino acids: CASSSPTSGRGTDTQYF. The CDR3 DNA reads TGTGCCAGCAGCTCCCCGACTAGCGGTCGGGGCACAGATACGCAGTATTTT.

The rearrangement joins TRBV7-6 to TRBJ2-5, with 9 bases that match TRBD1. V dropped 5 bases and J dropped 4; count of bases not matched to a gene: 8. The germline CDR1 and CDR2 sequences are SGHVS and FNYEAQ. The CDR3 runs to 15 residues. The CDR3 here is CASSLGQGWPETQYF. CDR3 nucleotide sequence: TGTGCCAGCAGCCTGGGACAGGGATGGCCAGAGACCCAGTACTTC.

This clonotype has just a few counts. The V and J genes are TRBV29-1 and TRBJ2-2, with 9 bases fitting TRBD1. Germline values: CDR1 SQVTM, CDR2 ANQGSEA. The CDR3 has 15 amino acids. V lost 6 bases, J lost 7 bases, and 12 bases stayed unmatched. The CDR3 reads CSVAPTGGFGGELFF. Here the CDR3 DNA reads TGCAGCGTAGCCCCGACAGGGGGGTTCGGCGGGGAGCTGTTTTTT.

In its sample, this clonotype was seen many times. This chain connects TRBV15 to TRBJ2-1; TRBD2 matches at 9 bases. CDR1 and CDR2 (germline): LNHNV, YYDKDF (reference sequence). CDR3 length: 16 amino acids. V gave up 0 bases and J gave up 7 bases; unmatched junction bases: 7. The CDR3 nucleotides are TGTGCCACCAGCAGAGAACAGCCGGGACTAGCAAATGAGCAGTTCTTC. Translation gives CATSREQPGLANEQFF.